This TCR beta chain was identified in a study of shared clonotypes between healthy human individuals. The table came from immunoSEQ multiplex PCR; TCRdb's copy has only in-frame clones and leaves some out. The table shows fewer than 850,000 clones, with 90% occurring only once. This receptor was taken from a man younger than 35 in good health. Some clones in this sample may be carry-over from other donors' samples. Sample: memory CD8+ T cells from PBMCs. Stated subset: CD45RO+ cells pooled with CCR7-negative TemRA cells.

The CDR3 region has the DNA TGTGCCATCTTCAACAGGGGAGAAGCTAACTATGGCTACACCTTC. Encoded protein: CAIFNRGEANYGYTF. The J gene is TRBJ1-2, the V gene TRBV10-3; 7 bases line up with TRBD1. The CDR3 extends over 15 amino acids. V was pared by 8 bases and J by 0 bases, with 9 bases of the junction left unmatched. CDR1 and CDR2 (germline): ENHRY, SYGVKD.